These T cell receptor beta chains were read from a single sample in a study of shared clonotypes between healthy human individuals. Here immunoSEQ multiplex PCR was the method, and the copy in TCRdb shows in-frame clones only, minus some. The table has about 530,000 clones, 90% to 96% seen once. The sequenced material came from naive CD4+ T cells sorted from blood. Receptor source: a woman in her 30s in good health. Both conserved end residues are part of each CDR3. Fields, in order: V gene, D gene, J gene, clone size, CDR3 DNA, CDR3 protein. D genes are given only for firm matches. Clone size is not always given. Where it is, it says once, few, many or a class for expanded clones.

>TRBV2|NA|TRBJ1-1|NA
TGTGCCAGCAGTGCGGGTCTCGGGGGGACTGAAGCTTTCTTT
CASSAGLGGTEAFF
>TRBV30|NA|TRBJ2-5|NA
TGTGCCTGGAGTGTCACAGAAGGGACCCAGTACTTC
CAWSVTEGTQYF
>TRBV2|TRBD2|TRBJ2-7|NA
TGTGCCAGCAGCCCGGGACTAGGATCCTACGAGCAGTACTTC
CASSPGLGSYEQYF
>TRBV7-6|TRBD2|TRBJ2-5|NA
TGTGCCAGCAGCTTACGACTAGCGGGAGGAGTTCAAGAGACCCAGTACTTC
CASSLRLAGGVQETQYF
>TRBV6-5|NA|TRBJ2-7|NA
TGTGCCAGCAGTTACGTTTCGGACAGTTACGAGCAGTACTTC
CASSYVSDSYEQYF
>TRBV6-5|NA|TRBJ2-1|NA
TGTGCCAGCAAAGCACAGGCGCCCTACAATGAGCAGTTCTTC
CASKAQAPYNEQFF
>TRBV29-1|TRBD1|TRBJ2-3|once
TGCAGCGGGGTAGGGACAGGGTTTGCGGATACGCAGTATTTT
CSGVGTGFADTQYF
>TRBV18|NA|TRBJ2-7|NA
TGTGCCAGCTCACCGGTATGGGAACATCGCTCCTACGAGCAGTACTTC
CASSPVWEHRSYEQYF
>TRBV5-4|NA|TRBJ2-3|NA
TGTGCCAGCAGCCCCTCCCACGGAGATACGCAGTATTTT
CASSPSHGDTQYF
>TRBV18|NA|TRBJ1-5|NA
TGTGCCAGCTCACCCCAGACTCATACAGGGACCAGCAATCAGCCCCAGCATTTT
CASSPQTHTGTSNQPQHF
>TRBV27|NA|TRBJ1-4|NA
TGTGCCAGCAGTTTAGCAGGAGACACTAATGAAAAACTGTTTTTT
CASSLAGDTNEKLFF
>TRBV19|NA|TRBJ2-1|NA
TGTGCCAGTAGTTACGAAGGGAAAATCTACAATGAGCAGTTCTTC
CASSYEGKIYNEQFF
>TRBV11-3|NA|TRBJ2-3|NA
TGTGCCAGCAGCCTCCGGACTAGCACAGATACGCAGTATTTT
CASSLRTSTDTQYF
>TRBV6-5|NA|TRBJ2-5|NA
TGTGCCAGCAGTCAAACCGGCCCCCGGCTCGAGACCCAGTACTTC
CASSQTGPRLETQYF
>TRBV6-6|NA|TRBJ2-7|NA
TGTGCCAGCAATACAGGTACCTACGAGCAGTACTTC
CASNTGTYEQYF
>TRBV5-4|NA|TRBJ1-2|few
TGTGCCAGCAGCCCGAGGGGAGCAGGGACGGGCTACACCTTC
CASSPRGAGTGYTF
>TRBV6-5|TRBD2|TRBJ2-7|NA
TGTGCCAGCAGTTCCCTAGCGGCGGGCACATCCTACGAGCAGTACTTC
CASSSLAAGTSYEQYF